This TCR beta chain was captured by sequencing in a study of OX40 agonist ivuxolimab in advanced cancers. Study details: The dose of intravenous ivuxolimab that patients received every 2 weeks ranged from 0.01 to 10 mg/kg.

Libraries were prepared by immunoSEQ multiplex PCR; TCRdb keeps only in-frame clonotypes and omits some of them. This sample has 90,000 or so clones; 80% to 95% occur once, and the top ten carry 0.95% to 1.2%. J was trimmed by 1 base and V by 3 bases; bases with no gene match: 6. Germline V gene lookup returns CDR1 KGHSH and CDR2 LQKENI. CDR3 length: 17 amino acids. Here the sequenced sample was CD4+ or CD8+ T cells sorted from blood, taken in a trial of the OX40 agonist ivuxolimab. This clonotype was sampled from an adult with an advanced solid tumor such as melanoma, head and neck, liver or kidney cancer. V gene TRBV18 combines with J gene TRBJ1-5, with 10 bases matching TRBD1. CDR3 loop: CASSPGTGVQSNQPQHF. The CDR3 DNA is TGTGCCAGCTCACCCGGGACAGGGGTTCAAAGCAATCAGCCCCAGCATTTT. The complete variable domain, with remaining parts taken from reference TRBV18 and TRBJ1-5, reads NAGVMQNPRHLVRRRGQEARLRCSPMKGHSHVYWYRQLPEEGLKFMVYLQKENIIDESGMPKERFSAEFPKEGPSILRIQQVVRGDSAAYFCASSPGTGVQSNQPQHFGDGTRLSIL.